These 2 T cell receptor beta chains originate from one sample sequenced in a study of CD4 T cells in relation to SARS-CoV-2 and coronaviruses. Unexposed donor CD4+ T cells date from about 2011-2018, before the COVID-19 pandemic. Isolation of CD4+ T cells took place after roughly nine days in culture. This table comes from immunoSEQ multiplex PCR, and its TCRdb copy is limited to in-frame clones, with some not included. Among fewer than 20,000 clones, nearly 75% were seen once, and the ten largest hold 30%. No antigen has been assigned to these receptors. The sample taken for sequencing was CD4+ T cells from PBMCs, cultured in vitro. These receptors were collected from a human donor in good health.

V gene TRBV19 combines with J gene TRBJ1-2; D might be TRBD1 (6 bases). V lost 8 bases, J lost 1 base, and 14 bases lay in between. This CDR3 is 14 amino acids long. Germline CDR1 is LNHDA and CDR2 is SQIVND (reference sequence). CDR3 DNA: TGTGCCAGTGTACAGGGAAGAGATAACTATGGCTACACCTTC. Protein product: CASVQGRDNYGYTF. The entire variable domain, with the rest obtained from reference TRBV19 and TRBJ1-2, is as follows: DGGITQSPKYLFRKEGQNVTLSCEQNLNHDAMYWYRQDPGQGLRLIYYSQIVNDFQKGDIAEGYSVSREKKESFPLTVTSAQKNPTAFYLCASVQGRDNYGYTFGSGTRLTVV.

This clone was counted between two and nine times. V usage is TRBV7-3 and J usage is TRBJ1-1; possible D gene TRBD1, 6 bases. Per germline, CDR1 SGHTA and CDR2 FQGTGA. This CDR3 has 14 amino acids. Trimming shortened V by 5 bases and J by 3 bases, and 13 bases separated the two germline ends. This CDR3 is CASSLRPGDTEAFF. The CDR3 bases are TGTGCCAGCAGCCTCCGGCCAGGGGACACTGAAGCTTTCTTT.